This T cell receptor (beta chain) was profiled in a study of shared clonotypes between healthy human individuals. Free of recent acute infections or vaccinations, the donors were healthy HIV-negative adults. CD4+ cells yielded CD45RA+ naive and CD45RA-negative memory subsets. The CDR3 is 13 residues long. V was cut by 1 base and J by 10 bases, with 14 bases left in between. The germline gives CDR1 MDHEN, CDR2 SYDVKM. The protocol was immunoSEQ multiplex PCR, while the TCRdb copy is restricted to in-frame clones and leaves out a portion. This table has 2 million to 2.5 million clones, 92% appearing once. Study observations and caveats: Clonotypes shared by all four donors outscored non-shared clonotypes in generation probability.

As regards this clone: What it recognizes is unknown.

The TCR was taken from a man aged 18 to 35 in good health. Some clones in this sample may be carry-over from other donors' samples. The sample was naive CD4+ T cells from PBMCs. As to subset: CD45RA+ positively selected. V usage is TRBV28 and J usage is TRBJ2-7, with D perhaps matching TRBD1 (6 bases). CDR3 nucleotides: TGTGCCAGCAGTTTATTGGCCAGGGGAATCCAGTACTTC. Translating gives CASSLLARGIQYF. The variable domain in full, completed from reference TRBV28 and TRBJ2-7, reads DVKVTQSSRYLVKRTGEKVFLECVQDMDHENMFWYRQDPGLGLRLIYFSYDVKMKEKGDIPEGYSVSREKKERFSLILESASTNQTSMYLCASSLLARGIQYFGPGTRLTVT.